The next 10 T cell receptor beta chains were all read from a single sample in a study of identical twins. MiXCR, applied by TCRdb to the 5' RACE reads, yields one record per CDR3 protein. Among 690,000 or so distinct CDR3 sequences, 8.6% were seen once, and the ten largest hold 0.98%. The same specimen was also included in a second study, on yellow fever vaccine responses in identical twins.

Sequenced input: PBMCs. The receptors stem from a woman in her late teens or twenties in good health.

Many counts were recorded for this clonotype. V is TRBV7-2 and J is TRBJ2-5; TRBD2 matches 8 bases. With 5 bases clipped from V and 5 bases from J, the junction kept 7 bases outside the gene matches. The germline CDR1 and CDR2 sequences are SGHTA and FQGNSA. The CDR3 runs to 14 residues. The CDR3 coding sequence is TGTGCCAGCAGCGTTAGCGGGACCACGGAGACCCAGTACTTC. Translation gives CASSVSGTTETQYF.

The chain is built from TRBV7-9 and TRBJ1-2; D uncertain. CDR3 size: 15 residues. CDR1 SEHNR and CDR2 FQNEAQ come from the germline V gene (reference sequence). The V gene lost 1 base and the J gene lost 4 bases, with 13 bases spanning the gap. CDR3 region: CASSLGDPQTYGYTF. The CDR3 nucleotides read TGTGCCAGCAGCTTAGGAGATCCCCAAACCTATGGCTACACCTTC.

The chain uses TRBV6-5 and TRBJ2-7, with 8 nucleotides matching TRBD1. From germline, CDR1 is MNHEY and CDR2 SVGAGI. This CDR3 comprises 16 residues. V lost 1 base, J lost 3 bases, and 8 bases stayed unmatched. The CDR3 protein is CASSYWGQANIYEQYF. The CDR3 DNA reads as TGTGCCAGCAGTTACTGGGGACAGGCAAACATCTACGAGCAGTACTTC.

A few counts support this clonotype. This chain links TRBV3-1 with TRBJ2-5; 9 bases line up with TRBD1. The germline gives CDR1 LGHDT, CDR2 YNNKEL (reference sequence). The CDR3 is made up of 16 amino acids. The trim removed 5 bases at V and 0 bases at J, leaving 7 bases unmatched. The CDR3 sequence is CASSGGTGKNQETQYF. CDR3 sequence (DNA): TGTGCCAGCAGCGGAGGGACAGGGAAAAACCAAGAGACCCAGTACTTC.

This sequence joins TRBV29-1 and TRBJ1-1; TRBD1 agrees at 9 bases. Germline V CDR1 and CDR2: SQVTM, ANQGSEA. V dropped 8 bases and J dropped 7; count of bases not matched to a gene: 8. CDR3 size: 12 residues. CDR3 bases: TGCAGCACTACGGGACAGGGCGGTGAAGCTTTCTTT. It specifies CSTTGQGGEAFF.

The table lists this clonotype with a few counts. The CDR3 DNA is TGTGCCAGCAGCCGACCCTCCGTGACTAACACCTACGAGCAGTACTTC. This gives the protein CASSRPSVTNTYEQYF. The chain joins TRBV7-9 to TRBJ2-7, with D possibly being TRBD2 (5 bases). The CDR3 loop spans 16 amino acids. The ends were cut back, 5 bases at V and 2 bases at J, with 19 bases in the middle. Germline CDR1 reads SEHNR; CDR2 reads FQNEAQ (reference sequence). Using reference TRBV7-9 and TRBJ2-7 for the parts outside the CDR3, the full variable domain is DTGVSQNPRHKITKRGQNVTFRCDPISEHNRLYWYRQTLGQGPEFLTYFQNEAQLEKSRLLSDRFSAERPKGSFSTLEIQRTEQGDSAMYLCASSRPSVTNTYEQYFGPGTRLTVT.

The chain carries TRBV4-3 and TRBJ1-1; 8 bases map to TRBD1. The CDR3 covers 15 residues. The germline CDR1 and CDR2 sequences are LGHNA and YSLEER. Trimming cost V 4 bases and J 4 bases; bases outside gene matches: 8. The CDR3: CASSRGQDGFTEAFF. The CDR3 coding sequence is TGCGCCAGCAGCCGGGGACAGGACGGATTCACTGAAGCTTTCTTT.

The J gene is TRBJ2-1, the V gene TRBV2; 11 bases are shared with TRBD2. Germline CDR1 is SNHLY and CDR2 is FYNNEI. This CDR3 spans 14 amino acids. V lost 8 bases and J lost 6; bases outside the gene matches: 6. CDR3 coding DNA: TGTGCCAGCGACAGACTAGCGGGACTCAATGAGCAGTTCTTC. As protein: CASDRLAGLNEQFF.

This clonotype was seen more than once but under ten times. This may arise from a read error, as a much more abundant clone is one base away. The chain uses TRBV7-9 and TRBJ2-1; D is undetermined. The germline V and J ends were trimmed by 1 base and 6 bases, with 7 bases remaining between them. CDR3 length: 13 residues. CDR1 is SEHNR and CDR2 is FQNEAQ in the germline V gene (reference sequence). The CDR3 spells CASSLGLFNEQFF. The CDR3 bases are TGTGCCAGCAGCTTAGGGCTCTTCAATGAGCAGTTCTTC.

This clonotype was seen repeatedly, ten times or more. This sequence joins TRBV29-1 and TRBJ2-1; D may correspond to TRBD1 or TRBD2 (5 bases each). CDR3 length: 12 amino acids. V gave up 4 bases and J gave up 6 bases, with 10 bases separating them. Germline assignment: CDR1 SQVTM and CDR2 ANQGSEA. CDR3 sequence reads: CSVAFGANEQFF. The CDR3 DNA reads TGCAGCGTTGCCTTCGGGGCCAATGAGCAGTTCTTC.